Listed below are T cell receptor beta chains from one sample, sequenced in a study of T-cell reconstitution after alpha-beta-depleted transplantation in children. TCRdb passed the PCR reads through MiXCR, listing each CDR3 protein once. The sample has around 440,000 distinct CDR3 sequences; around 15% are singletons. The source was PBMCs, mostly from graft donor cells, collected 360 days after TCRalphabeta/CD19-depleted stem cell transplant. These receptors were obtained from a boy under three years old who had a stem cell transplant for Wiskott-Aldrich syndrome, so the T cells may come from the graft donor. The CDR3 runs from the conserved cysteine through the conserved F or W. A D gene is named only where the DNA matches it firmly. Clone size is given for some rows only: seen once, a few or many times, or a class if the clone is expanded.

TGCAGTGCCAGGAGGGCGGGCCTCTACAATGAGCAGTTCTTC,CSARRAGLYNEQFF,TRBV20-1,.,.,TRBJ2-1
TGTGCCACCAGTGACCTTAACACAGATAGGCAGTATTTT,CATSDLNTDRQYF,TRBV24-1,.,.,TRBJ2-3
TGTGCCAGCACCCGTGAGCGGGGGTCTACCTACGAGCAGTACTTC,CASTRERGSTYEQYF,TRBV4-2,TRBD2,few,TRBJ2-7
TGTGCCAGCCGGCGGGACAAGGGCGTCCCCCTCCACTTT,CASRRDKGVPLHF,TRBV6-2/TRBV6-3,.,few,TRBJ1-6
TGCGCCAGCAGCCTAACAGCGTCAACTAAAAACATTCAGTACTTC,CASSLTASTKNIQYF,TRBV4-3,.,.,TRBJ2-4
TGTGCCAGCAGCAACCAAGACCCCCGAGATACGCAGTATTTT,CASSNQDPRDTQYF,TRBV7-9,.,.,TRBJ2-3
TGTGCCAGCAGCTTAGTCCTGGGGTCGTATCAGCCCCAGCATTTT,CASSLVLGSYQPQHF,TRBV7-2,.,few,TRBJ1-5
TGTGCCAGCTCACCATCGGGCAGGGGTGGCTACGAGCAGTACTTC,CASSPSGRGGYEQYF,TRBV18,.,.,TRBJ2-7
TGCGCCAGCAGCCAAGGGTCCGGGACAGTCCTCTACAATGAGCAGTTCTTC,CASSQGSGTVLYNEQFF,TRBV4-1,TRBD1,.,TRBJ2-1
TGTGCCAGCAGCCGAGGGACAGCCAACTATGGCTACACCTTC,CASSRGTANYGYTF,TRBV2,TRBD1,.,TRBJ1-2
TGTGCCAGCAGTGCCCGGGGACAGGGTACCTACGAGCAGTACTTC,CASSARGQGTYEQYF,TRBV27,TRBD1,once,TRBJ2-7
TGCAGCGTTGTTGGCAGGGCCAACACTGAAGCTTTCTTT,CSVVGRANTEAFF,TRBV29-1,.,.,TRBJ1-1
TGTGCCAGCAGCCGCGTAGGGACTAGCGTCCCCTACGAGCAGTACTTC,CASSRVGTSVPYEQYF,TRBV7-2,TRBD2,few,TRBJ2-7
TGCGCCAGCAGTGATTCCCGGGGGGGCCCCGGGGAGCTGTTTTTT,CASSDSRGGPGELFF,TRBV10-1,TRBD2,.,TRBJ2-2
TGTGCCTGGAGTGTACTAGCGACTAGCTCCTACGAGCAGTACTTC,CAWSVLATSSYEQYF,TRBV30,TRBD2,few,TRBJ2-7
TGTGCCATCAGTGTTACGAGCGGGGGGACGACAGATACGCAGTATTTT,CAISVTSGGTTDTQYF,TRBV10-3,TRBD2,few,TRBJ2-3
TGTGCCAGCTCACCGACTAGCGGGAGGGGTACAGATACGCAGTATTTT,CASSPTSGRGTDTQYF,TRBV18,TRBD2,.,TRBJ2-3
TGTGCCAGCAGTCTACAGGGGGCGCAGCCCTACACCTTC,CASSLQGAQPYTF,TRBV6-5,TRBD1,few,TRBJ1-2
TGTGCCAGCAGCCTAACAACGTCGTGGCTTTTGTCGGAGCAGTTCTTC,CASSLTTSWLLSEQFF,TRBV5-5,.,few,TRBJ2-1
TGCGCCAGCAGCCCGAAAAAGACCCTGAACACCGGGGAGCTGTTTTTT,CASSPKKTLNTGELFF,TRBV5-1,.,.,TRBJ2-2
TGTGCCACCAGTGTGGGTGGAGAGCAGTACTTC,CATSVGGEQYF,TRBV24-1,.,many,TRBJ2-7
TGTGCCAGCAGGAAAGACAGCATCCAAGAGACCCAGTACTTC,CASRKDSIQETQYF,TRBV6-1,.,few,TRBJ2-5
TGCAGTGCTAGAACACCACAGGGACTCACAGATACGCAGTATTTT,CSARTPQGLTDTQYF,TRBV20-1,.,.,TRBJ2-3
TGCAGTGCTACCCCGGGAAGGGGCACAGATACGCAGTATTTT,CSATPGRGTDTQYF,TRBV20-1,.,.,TRBJ2-3
TGTGCCAGCAGTTTAACGGGACAGATAGCCAAAAACATTCAGTACTTC,CASSLTGQIAKNIQYF,TRBV28,TRBD1,.,TRBJ2-4
TGTGCCAGCAAAGGAGGGAACGAGCAGTACTTC,CASKGGNEQYF,TRBV12-3/TRBV12-4,.,.,TRBJ2-7
TGCGCCAGCAGCCCGACTTGGTCCACATACAATGAGCAGTTCTTC,CASSPTWSTYNEQFF,TRBV4-1,.,few,TRBJ2-1
TGTGCCAGCAGCGTAGAAGGAGGCGTGGGTGAGCAGTTCTTC,CASSVEGGVGEQFF,TRBV9,.,few,TRBJ2-1
TGTGCCAGCAGCTTATTTGGACAGAGCCTAGCCAAAAACATTCAGTACTTC,CASSLFGQSLAKNIQYF,TRBV11-2,.,.,TRBJ2-4
TGTGCCAGCTCGCAGAGTCGCAGTGGGTACAATGAGCAGTTCTTC,CASSQSRSGYNEQFF,TRBV15,.,few,TRBJ2-1
TGTGCCAGCAGTAGGACAGCGTACTCCTACGAGCAGTACTTC,CASSRTAYSYEQYF,TRBV12-3/TRBV12-4,.,.,TRBJ2-7
TGTGCCAGCAGCTTACGACCATCTAGCGGGAGGGCAGATACGCAGTATTTT,CASSLRPSSGRADTQYF,TRBV7-9,TRBD2,.,TRBJ2-3
TGCGCCAGCAGCTTGTCCGCGGCCGAATGGACCGGGGAGCTGTTTTTT,CASSLSAAEWTGELFF,TRBV5-1,.,.,TRBJ2-2
TGTGCCAGCAGCTCGACCTCGAAGGGGGACTACGAGCAGTACTTC,CASSSTSKGDYEQYF,TRBV5-7,.,few,TRBJ2-7
TGCGCCAGCAGCCAAGGGGCGGAGAGGCCGAACACCGGGGAGCTGTTTTTT,CASSQGAERPNTGELFF,TRBV4-3,.,few,TRBJ2-2
TGCGCCAGCAGCCAAGTAGGGTACGAGACCCAGTACTTC,CASSQVGYETQYF,TRBV4-1,.,few,TRBJ2-5
TGTGCCAGCAGCTTGGCAGGAACTGGAAACACCATACATTTT,CASSLAGTGNTIHF,TRBV5-5,.,.,TRBJ1-3
TGTGCCATCAGTTCCCCCAGGTTGAACACTGAAGCTTTCTTT,CAISSPRLNTEAFF,TRBV10-3,.,.,TRBJ1-1
TGTGCCAGCAGCGTAGGGGTGGAAGTGGACACTGAAGCTTTCTTT,CASSVGVEVDTEAFF,TRBV9,.,.,TRBJ1-1
TGCGCCAGCAGCCAAGATAAAACCCCCCTGAGGACTAGCGGCAAGCAGTTCTTC,CASSQDKTPLRTSGKQFF,TRBV4-3,TRBD2,.,TRBJ2-1
TGCAGCGTAGCCTATAAACTAGCGGTCGGTCGTGAGCAGTTCTTC,CSVAYKLAVGREQFF,TRBV29-1,TRBD2,.,TRBJ2-1
TGTGCCAGCAGCTCTTCCTACACCTTC,CASSSSYTF,TRBV7-9,.,.,TRBJ1-2
TGTGCCAGCAGCTTAGAACTGCGGGACTACAATGAGCAGTTCTTC,CASSLELRDYNEQFF,TRBV7-8,.,.,TRBJ2-1
TGTGCCAGCAGCCCCTCGGGCCTGGGGGAGCTGTTTTTT,CASSPSGLGELFF,TRBV7-9,.,.,TRBJ2-2
TGTGCCAGCAGCTTAGTTACGGGGACAGGGGCAAGCTATGGCTACACCTTC,CASSLVTGTGASYGYTF,TRBV7-8,TRBD1,.,TRBJ1-2
TGCGCCAGCAGCTTGGTCTCGGGATACGAGCAGTACTTC,CASSLVSGYEQYF,TRBV7-9,.,many,TRBJ2-7
TGTGCCAGCAGTTTAATAGCTACTAGCACAGATACGCAGTATTTT,CASSLIATSTDTQYF,TRBV12-3/TRBV12-4,.,few,TRBJ2-3
TGTGCCAGCAGCTTAATGCAGCGGGAGATCGGTGAGCAGTTCTTC,CASSLMQREIGEQFF,TRBV7-6,TRBD2,.,TRBJ2-1
TGTGCCAGCAGCGTAAGGTCGGGAGGGCCACTTGATGGAGAGACCCAGTACTTC,CASSVRSGGPLDGETQYF,TRBV9,TRBD2,few,TRBJ2-5
TGTGCCAGCAGTTGGACAGGCCTCTCTGGGGCCAACGTCCTGACTTTC,CASSWTGLSGANVLTF,TRBV6-5,TRBD1,.,TRBJ2-6
TGCAGTGCTAGTAGGTCAGGGGTATACAATGAGCAGTTCTTC,CSASRSGVYNEQFF,TRBV20-1,.,few,TRBJ2-1
TGCAGTGCTAGGAAATGGACGCAAGAGACCCAGTACTTC,CSARKWTQETQYF,TRBV20-1,.,few,TRBJ2-5
TGTGCCAGCAGTAGTTTTCGGGGGGCGATACCCTCTAGCACAGATACGCAGTATTTT,CASSSFRGAIPSSTDTQYF,TRBV6-4,.,few,TRBJ2-3
TGTGCCAGCACCCATAGAGACAGGGTTCACTACGAGCAGTACTTC,CASTHRDRVHYEQYF,TRBV27,TRBD1,few,TRBJ2-7
TGTGCCAGCAGGAGAGACACAGACACCGGGGAGCTGTTTTTT,CASRRDTDTGELFF,TRBV25-1,.,few,TRBJ2-2